Below, one T cell receptor beta chain is given with its context. What this receptor recognizes is not known. No per-base quality is available; no much larger clone lies one base away. This entry belongs to a study of cytomegalovirus exposure and HLA in healthy donors listed by TCRdb under 2017. Concerning the study at large: According to a later analysis, one platform produced both the 120 validation repertoires and the 550 to 800 repertoires of the first cohort. The study aimed to test whether signatures of past pathogen exposure could be identified by cataloging public T cell receptors. Along with the 666-subject first cohort, a separate validation cohort of over a hundred different subjects was used. High-throughput TCR immunosequencing, statistical association of individual TCRs with disease status, and machine learning were combined to predict cytomegalovirus infection status. Overall results and qualifications from the work: The study listed 164 TCR beta chains as associated with cytomegalovirus. In both the original and validation cohorts, the classifier was reported to diagnose cytomegalovirus status with high specificity and sensitivity. Subsequent analysis determined that TCRs grouped into clusters in the first cohort also showed a tendency toward co-occurrence across the 130 or so validation repertoires, and about 93% of cluster scores exceeded 0. Most TCR sequences were observed very rarely across donors, whereas some public TCRs were present in many individuals. According to the authors, the approach could potentially be generalized to other disease states and immunological phenotypes. All 120 or so repertoires were used to score co-occurrence in the validation cohort in a later analysis, because that analysis had no HLA typing for the cohort. In vitro tests confirmed that a few of the cytomegalovirus-associated TCR beta chains recognize cytomegalovirus antigens.

The CDR3 holds 17 amino acids from the cysteine to the phenylalanine. Kept here is only the CDR3 DNA, which spans 51 bases and is read in frame from base 1. Compared with germline, V lacks 0 bases and J lacks 4 bases; bases without a gene match: 10. CDR1 is given as MNHNS and CDR2 as SASEGT, both from the germline V gene. The donors belonged to the validation cohort of over a hundred subjects, which was separate from the roughly 700-subject first cohort. The library relied on the immunoSEQ multiplex PCR assay. In the source study's methods: A statistical classification framework was built to diagnose cytomegalovirus status from the catalog of TCR beta chain sequences. Entries here come from immuneACCESS through TCRdb and include only in-frame sequences with V and J called. Some clones fail to appear in such tables; in the studies checked, an unresolved V gene covers under half of the shortfall, and the cause of the remainder is unknown. V and J calls plus clone size are reproduced from that table; the DNA served to infer D and trimming. Here the sample has about 130,000 clones; 94% occur a single time. The ten largest clones take up around 1.9% of the sample.

Input material: PBMCs. This chain is built from TRBV6-1 and TRBJ2-7; 9 central bases correspond to TRBD2. This TCR was sampled from a man aged 18 to 29 in good health and CMV-seropositive. The bases are TGTGCCAGCAGTGAAGCCGGTTGGACTAGCGTTAGTTACGAGCAGTACTTC. It translates to CASSEAGWTSVSYEQYF.